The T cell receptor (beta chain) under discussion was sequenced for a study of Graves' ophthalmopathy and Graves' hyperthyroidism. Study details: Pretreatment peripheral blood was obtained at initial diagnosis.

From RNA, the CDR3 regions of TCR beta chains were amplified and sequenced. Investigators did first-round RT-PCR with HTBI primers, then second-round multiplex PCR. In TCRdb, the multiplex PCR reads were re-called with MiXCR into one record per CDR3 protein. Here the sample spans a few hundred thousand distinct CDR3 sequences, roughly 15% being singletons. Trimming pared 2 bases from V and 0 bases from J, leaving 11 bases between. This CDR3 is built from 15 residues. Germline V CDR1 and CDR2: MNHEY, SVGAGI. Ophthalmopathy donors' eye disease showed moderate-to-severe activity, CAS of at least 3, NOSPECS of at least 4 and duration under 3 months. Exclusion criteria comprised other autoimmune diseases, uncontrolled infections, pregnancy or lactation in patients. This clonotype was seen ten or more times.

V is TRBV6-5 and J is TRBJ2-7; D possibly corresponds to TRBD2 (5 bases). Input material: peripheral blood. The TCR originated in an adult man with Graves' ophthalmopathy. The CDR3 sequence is CASSYVLAGSYEQYF. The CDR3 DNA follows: TGTGCCAGCAGTTACGTTCTAGCTGGCTCCTACGAGCAGTACTTC.